This TCR beta chain was sequenced for a study of blood T cell repertoires in COVID-19. This CDR3 contains 13 residues. CDR1 SEHNR and CDR2 FQNEAQ come from the germline V gene (reference sequence). V was trimmed by 1 base and J by 13 bases, leaving 11 bases between them. Produced via immunoSEQ multiplex PCR; TCRdb's table is partial and in-frame only. This sample has under 350,000 clones, with about nine tenths found just once. The receptor comes from a man younger than 40 who had recovered from COVID-19. The rearrangement joins TRBV7-9 to TRBJ1-6; D gene unclear. Source material: PBMCs or T cells enriched from blood (not recorded which). Here the CDR3 DNA reads TGTGCCAGCAGCTTAGAAGGTCGAGGCCCCCTCCACTTT. It is translated as CASSLEGRGPLHF.